This T cell receptor (beta chain) appears in the sequencing data of a study of cytomegalovirus exposure and HLA in healthy donors. A remark on this clone: Its target is not known.

In the PCR, 60 Vbeta and 13 Jbeta primers were used. TCRdb's copy holds only in-frame clones and misses some; the assay was immunoSEQ multiplex PCR. This table holds some 180,000 clones, approximately 80% found once. This CDR3 spans 13 amino acids. CDR1 is MRHNA, CDR2 SNTAGT, per germline. The V and J ends lost 7 bases and 5 bases respectively, with 14 bases between them. Study-wide results and limits: Across donors, sequencing depth was assumed by presence/absence analyses to be roughly uniform.

Material for sequencing was PBMCs. The TCR was taken from a female donor in good health and CMV-seronegative. This sequence joins TRBV6-4 and TRBJ1-2; no clear D. For the CDR3, the DNA is TGTGCCAGCATTATCCGCGGTCGTTATGGCTACACCTTC. Protein product: CASIIRGRYGYTF.